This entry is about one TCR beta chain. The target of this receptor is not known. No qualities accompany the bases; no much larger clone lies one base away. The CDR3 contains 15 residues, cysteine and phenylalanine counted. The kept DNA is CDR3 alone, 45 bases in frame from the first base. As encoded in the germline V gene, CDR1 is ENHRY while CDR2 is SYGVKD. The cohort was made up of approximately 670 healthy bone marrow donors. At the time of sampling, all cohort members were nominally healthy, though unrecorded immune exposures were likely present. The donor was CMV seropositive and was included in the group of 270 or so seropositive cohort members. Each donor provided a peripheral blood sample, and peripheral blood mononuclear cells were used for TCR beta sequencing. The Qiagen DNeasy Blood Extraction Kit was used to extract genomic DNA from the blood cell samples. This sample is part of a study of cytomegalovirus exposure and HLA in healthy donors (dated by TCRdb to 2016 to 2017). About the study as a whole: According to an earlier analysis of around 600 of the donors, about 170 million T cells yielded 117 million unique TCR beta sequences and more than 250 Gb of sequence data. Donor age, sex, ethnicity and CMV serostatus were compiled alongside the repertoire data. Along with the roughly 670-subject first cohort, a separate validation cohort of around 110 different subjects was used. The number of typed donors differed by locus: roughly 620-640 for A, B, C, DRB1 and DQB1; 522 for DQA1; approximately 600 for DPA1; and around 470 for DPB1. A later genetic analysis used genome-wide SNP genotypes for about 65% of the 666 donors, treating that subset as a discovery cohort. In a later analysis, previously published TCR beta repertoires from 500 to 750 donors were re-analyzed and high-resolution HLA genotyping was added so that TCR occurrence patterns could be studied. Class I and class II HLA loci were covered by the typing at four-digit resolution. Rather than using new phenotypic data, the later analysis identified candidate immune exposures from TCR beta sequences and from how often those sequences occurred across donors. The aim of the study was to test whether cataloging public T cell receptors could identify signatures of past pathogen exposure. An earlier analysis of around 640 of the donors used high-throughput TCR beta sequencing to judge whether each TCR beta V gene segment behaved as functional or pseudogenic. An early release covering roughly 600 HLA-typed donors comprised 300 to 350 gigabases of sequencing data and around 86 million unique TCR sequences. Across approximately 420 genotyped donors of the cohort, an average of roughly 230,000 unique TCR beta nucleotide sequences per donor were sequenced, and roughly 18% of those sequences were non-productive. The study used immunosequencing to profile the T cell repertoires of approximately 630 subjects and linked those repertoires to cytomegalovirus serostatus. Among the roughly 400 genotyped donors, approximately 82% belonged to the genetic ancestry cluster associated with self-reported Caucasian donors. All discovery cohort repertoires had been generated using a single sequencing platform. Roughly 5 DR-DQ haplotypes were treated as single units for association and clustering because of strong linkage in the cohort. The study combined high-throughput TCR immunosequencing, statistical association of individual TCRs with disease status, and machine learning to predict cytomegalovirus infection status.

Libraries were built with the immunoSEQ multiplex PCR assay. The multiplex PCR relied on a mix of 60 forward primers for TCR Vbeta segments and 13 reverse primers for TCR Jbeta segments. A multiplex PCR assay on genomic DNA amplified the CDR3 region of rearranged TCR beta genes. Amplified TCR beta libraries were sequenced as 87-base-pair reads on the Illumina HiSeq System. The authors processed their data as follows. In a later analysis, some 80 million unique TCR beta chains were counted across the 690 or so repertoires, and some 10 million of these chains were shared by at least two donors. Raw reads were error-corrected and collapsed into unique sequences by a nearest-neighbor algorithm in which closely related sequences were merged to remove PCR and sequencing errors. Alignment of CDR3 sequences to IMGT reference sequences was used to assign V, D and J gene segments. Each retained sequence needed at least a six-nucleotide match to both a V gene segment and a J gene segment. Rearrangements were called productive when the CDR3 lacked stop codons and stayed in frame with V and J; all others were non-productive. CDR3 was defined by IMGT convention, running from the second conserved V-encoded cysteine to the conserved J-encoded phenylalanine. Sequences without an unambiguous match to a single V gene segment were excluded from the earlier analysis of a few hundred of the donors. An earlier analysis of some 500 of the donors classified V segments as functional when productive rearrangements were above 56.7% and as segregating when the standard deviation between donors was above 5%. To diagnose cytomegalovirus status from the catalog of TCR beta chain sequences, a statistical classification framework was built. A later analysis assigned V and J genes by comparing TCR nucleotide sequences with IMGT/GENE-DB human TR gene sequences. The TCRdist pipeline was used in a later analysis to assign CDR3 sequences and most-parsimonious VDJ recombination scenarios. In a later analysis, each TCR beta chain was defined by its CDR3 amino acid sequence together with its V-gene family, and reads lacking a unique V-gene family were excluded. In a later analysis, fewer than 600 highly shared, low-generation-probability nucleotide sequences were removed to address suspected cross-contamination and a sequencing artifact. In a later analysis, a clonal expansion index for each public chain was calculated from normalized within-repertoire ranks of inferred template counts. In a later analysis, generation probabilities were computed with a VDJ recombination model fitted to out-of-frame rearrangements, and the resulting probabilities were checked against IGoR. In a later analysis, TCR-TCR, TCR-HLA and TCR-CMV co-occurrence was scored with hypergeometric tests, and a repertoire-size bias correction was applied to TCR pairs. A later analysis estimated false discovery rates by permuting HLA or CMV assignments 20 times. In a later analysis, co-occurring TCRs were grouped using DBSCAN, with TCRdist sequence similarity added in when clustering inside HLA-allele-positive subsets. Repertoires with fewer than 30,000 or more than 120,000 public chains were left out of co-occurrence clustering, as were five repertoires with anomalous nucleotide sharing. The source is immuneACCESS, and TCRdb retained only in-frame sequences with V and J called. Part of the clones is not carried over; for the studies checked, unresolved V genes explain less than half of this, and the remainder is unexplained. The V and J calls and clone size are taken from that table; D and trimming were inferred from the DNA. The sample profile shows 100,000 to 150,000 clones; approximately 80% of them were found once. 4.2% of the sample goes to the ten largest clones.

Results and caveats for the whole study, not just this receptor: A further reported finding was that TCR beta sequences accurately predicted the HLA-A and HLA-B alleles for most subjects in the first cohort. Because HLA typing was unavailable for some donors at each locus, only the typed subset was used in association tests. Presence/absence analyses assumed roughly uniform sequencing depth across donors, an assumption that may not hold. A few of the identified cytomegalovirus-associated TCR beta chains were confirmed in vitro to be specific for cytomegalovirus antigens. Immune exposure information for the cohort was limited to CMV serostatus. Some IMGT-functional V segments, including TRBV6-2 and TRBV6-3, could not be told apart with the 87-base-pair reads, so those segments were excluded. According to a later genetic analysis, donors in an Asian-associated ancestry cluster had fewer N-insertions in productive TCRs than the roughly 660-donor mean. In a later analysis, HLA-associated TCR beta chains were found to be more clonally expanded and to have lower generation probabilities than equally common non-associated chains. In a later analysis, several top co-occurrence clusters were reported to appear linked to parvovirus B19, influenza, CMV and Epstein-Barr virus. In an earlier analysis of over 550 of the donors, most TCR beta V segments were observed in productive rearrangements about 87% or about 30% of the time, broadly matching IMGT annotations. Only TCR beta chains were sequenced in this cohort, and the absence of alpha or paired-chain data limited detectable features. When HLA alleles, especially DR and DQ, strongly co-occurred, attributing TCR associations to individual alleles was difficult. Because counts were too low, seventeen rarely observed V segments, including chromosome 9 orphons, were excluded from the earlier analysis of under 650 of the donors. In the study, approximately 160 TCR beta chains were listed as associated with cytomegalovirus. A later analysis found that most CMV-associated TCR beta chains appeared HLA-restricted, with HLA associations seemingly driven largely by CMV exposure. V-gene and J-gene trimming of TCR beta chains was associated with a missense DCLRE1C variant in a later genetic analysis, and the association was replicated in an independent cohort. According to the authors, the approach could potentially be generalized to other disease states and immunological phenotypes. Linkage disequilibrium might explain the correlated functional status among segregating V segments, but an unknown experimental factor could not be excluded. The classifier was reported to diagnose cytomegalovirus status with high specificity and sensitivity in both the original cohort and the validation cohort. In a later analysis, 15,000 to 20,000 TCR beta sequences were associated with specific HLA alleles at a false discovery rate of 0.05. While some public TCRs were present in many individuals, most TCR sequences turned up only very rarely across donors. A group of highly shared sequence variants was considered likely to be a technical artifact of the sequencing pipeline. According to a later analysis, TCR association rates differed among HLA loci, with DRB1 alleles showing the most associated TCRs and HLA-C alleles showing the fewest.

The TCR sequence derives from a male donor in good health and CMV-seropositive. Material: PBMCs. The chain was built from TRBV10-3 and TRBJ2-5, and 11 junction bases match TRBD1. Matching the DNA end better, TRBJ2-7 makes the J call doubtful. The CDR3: CAISAGTGGSYEQYF. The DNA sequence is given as TGTGCCATCAGTGCGGGGACAGGGGGCTCCTACGAGCAGTACTTC.